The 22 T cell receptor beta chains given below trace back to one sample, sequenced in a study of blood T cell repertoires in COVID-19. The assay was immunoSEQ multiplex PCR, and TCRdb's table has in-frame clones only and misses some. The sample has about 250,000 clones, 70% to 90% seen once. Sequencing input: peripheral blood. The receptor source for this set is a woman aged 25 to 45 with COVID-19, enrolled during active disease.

The CDR3 nucleotides read TGTGCCAGCAGTTGGGGACTAGCGGGAGGTGAGCAGTTCTTC. It codes for CASSWGLAGGEQFF. The V gene is TRBV27, the J gene TRBJ2-1; 15 bases agree with TRBD2. Losses at the gene ends were 4 bases for V and 9 bases for J; bases not matched to a gene: 1. From germline, CDR1 is MNHEY and CDR2 SMNVEV (reference sequence). This CDR3 contains 14 residues.

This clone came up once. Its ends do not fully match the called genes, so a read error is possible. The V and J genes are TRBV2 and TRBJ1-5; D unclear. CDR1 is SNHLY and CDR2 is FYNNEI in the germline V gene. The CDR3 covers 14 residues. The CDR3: CASREGLSGQPQHF. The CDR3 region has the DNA TGTGCCAGCAGGGAAGGACTCTCCGGTCAGCCCCAGCATTTT.

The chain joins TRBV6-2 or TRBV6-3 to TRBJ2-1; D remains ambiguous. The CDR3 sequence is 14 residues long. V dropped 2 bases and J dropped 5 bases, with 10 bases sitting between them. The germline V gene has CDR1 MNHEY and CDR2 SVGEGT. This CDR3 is CASSYGGAHNEQFF. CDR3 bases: TGTGCCAGCAGTTACGGTGGAGCTCACAATGAGCAGTTCTTC.

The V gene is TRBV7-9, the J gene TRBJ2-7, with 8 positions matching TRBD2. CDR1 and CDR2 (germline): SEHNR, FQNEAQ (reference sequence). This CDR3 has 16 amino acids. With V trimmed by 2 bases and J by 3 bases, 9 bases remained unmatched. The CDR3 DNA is TGTGCCAGCAGCTTATCCGGAACTAGCGGTCTCTACGAGCAGTACTTC. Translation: CASSLSGTSGLYEQYF.

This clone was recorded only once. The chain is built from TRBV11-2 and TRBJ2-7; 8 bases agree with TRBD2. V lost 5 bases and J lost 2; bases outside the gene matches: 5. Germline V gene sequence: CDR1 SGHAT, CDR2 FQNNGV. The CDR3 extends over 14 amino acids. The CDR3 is CASSLGLATYEQYV. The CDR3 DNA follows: TGTGCCAGCAGCCTAGGACTAGCCACCTACGAGCAGTACGTC.

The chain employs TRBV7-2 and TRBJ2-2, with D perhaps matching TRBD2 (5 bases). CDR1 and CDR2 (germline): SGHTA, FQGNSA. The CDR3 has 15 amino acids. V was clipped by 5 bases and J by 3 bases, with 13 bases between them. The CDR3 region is CASSPQLDHTGELFF. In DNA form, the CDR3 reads TGTGCCAGCAGCCCCCAACTAGACCACACCGGGGAGCTGTTTTTT.

The DNA of the CDR3 is TGTGCCAGCAGCCCCGACAGGGTCGAGCAGTACTTC. The encoded protein is CASSPDRVEQYF. The chain has TRBV11-2 and TRBJ2-7; 7 bases line up with TRBD1. With 5 bases clipped from V and 6 bases from J, the junction kept 4 bases outside the gene matches. The length of the CDR3 is 12 residues. The germline gives CDR1 SGHAT, CDR2 FQNNGV.

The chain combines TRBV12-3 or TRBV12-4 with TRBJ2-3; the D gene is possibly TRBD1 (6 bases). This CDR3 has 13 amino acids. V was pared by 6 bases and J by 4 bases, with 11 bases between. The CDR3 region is CASRRGLSDTQYF. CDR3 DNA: TGTGCCAGCAGGAGGGGGTTATCAGATACGCAGTATTTT.

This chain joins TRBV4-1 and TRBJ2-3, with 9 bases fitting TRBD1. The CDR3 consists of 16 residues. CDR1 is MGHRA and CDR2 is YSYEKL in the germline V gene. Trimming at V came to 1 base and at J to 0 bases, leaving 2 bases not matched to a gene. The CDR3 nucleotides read TGCGCCAGCAGCCAAGTGACAGGGGGAAGCACAGATACGCAGTATTTT. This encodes CASSQVTGGSTDTQYF.

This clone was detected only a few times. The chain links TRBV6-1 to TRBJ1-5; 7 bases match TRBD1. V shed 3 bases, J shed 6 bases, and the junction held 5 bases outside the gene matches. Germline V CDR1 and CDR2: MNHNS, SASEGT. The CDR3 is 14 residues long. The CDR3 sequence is CASSDTGVGQPQHF. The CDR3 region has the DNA TGTGCCAGCAGTGATACAGGGGTGGGTCAGCCCCAGCATTTT.

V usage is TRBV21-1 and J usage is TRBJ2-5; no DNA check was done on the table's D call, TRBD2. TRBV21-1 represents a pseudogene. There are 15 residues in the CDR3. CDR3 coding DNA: TGTGCCAGCAGCATCCGCCCGGGGAGGTGGGAGACCCAGTACTTC. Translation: CASSIRPGRWETQYF.

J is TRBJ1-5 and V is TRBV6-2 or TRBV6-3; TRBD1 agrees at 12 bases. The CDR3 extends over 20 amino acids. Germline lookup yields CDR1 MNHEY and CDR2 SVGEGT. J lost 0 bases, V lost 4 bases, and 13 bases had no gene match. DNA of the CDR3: TGTGCCAGCAGTTTCCTTTTGGGGACAGGGGGCCTAAATAGCAATCAGCCCCAGCATTTT. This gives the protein CASSFLLGTGGLNSNQPQHF.

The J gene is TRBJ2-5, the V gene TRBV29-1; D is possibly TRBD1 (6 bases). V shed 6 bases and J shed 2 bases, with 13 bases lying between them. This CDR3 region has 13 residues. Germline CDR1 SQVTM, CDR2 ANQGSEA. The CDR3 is CSVKGVYQETQYF. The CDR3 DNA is TGCAGCGTGAAGGGGGTTTATCAAGAGACCCAGTACTTC.

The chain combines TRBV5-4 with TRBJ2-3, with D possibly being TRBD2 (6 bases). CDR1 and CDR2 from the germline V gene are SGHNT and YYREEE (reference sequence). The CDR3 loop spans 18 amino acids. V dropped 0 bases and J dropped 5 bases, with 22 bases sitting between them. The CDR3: CASSLAAGNSLGGDTQYF. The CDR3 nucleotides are TGTGCCAGCAGCTTGGCCGCCGGGAATTCCCTGGGGGGAGATACGCAGTATTTT.

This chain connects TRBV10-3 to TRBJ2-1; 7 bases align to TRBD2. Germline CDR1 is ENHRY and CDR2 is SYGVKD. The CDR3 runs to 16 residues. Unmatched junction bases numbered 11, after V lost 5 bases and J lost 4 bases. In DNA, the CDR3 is TGTGCCATCAGTCCACCGTATGGGGAGGGTTACAATGAGCAGTTCTTC. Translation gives CAISPPYGEGYNEQFF.

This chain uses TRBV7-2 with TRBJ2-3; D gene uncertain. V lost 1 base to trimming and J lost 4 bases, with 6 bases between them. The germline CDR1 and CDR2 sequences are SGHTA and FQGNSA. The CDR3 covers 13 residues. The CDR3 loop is CASSLGLPDTQYF. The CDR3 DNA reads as TGTGCCAGCAGCTTAGGACTGCCAGATACGCAGTATTTT.

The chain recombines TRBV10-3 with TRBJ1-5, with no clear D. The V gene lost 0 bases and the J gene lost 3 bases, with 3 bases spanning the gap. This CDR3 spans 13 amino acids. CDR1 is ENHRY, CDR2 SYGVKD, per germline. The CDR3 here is CAISESINQPQHF. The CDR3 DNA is TGTGCCATCAGTGAGTCCATCAATCAGCCCCAGCATTTT.

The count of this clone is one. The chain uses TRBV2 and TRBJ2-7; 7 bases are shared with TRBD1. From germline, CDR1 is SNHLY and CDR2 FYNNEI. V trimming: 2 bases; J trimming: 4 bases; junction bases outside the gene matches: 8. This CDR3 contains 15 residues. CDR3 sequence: CASSEFRTGLYEQYF. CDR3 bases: TGTGCCAGCAGTGAATTCAGGACAGGCTTATACGAGCAGTACTTC.

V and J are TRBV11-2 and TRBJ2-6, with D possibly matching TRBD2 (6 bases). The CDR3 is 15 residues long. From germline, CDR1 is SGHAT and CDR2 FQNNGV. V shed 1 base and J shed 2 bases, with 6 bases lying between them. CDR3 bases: TGTGCCAGCAGCTTAGGGGGGGCTGGGGCCAACGTCCTGACTTTC. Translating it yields CASSLGGAGANVLTF.

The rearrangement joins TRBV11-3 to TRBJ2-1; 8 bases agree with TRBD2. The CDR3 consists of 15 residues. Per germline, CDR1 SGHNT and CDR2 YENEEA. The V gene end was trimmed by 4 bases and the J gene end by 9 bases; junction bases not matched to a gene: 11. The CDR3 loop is CASSSSRVGTSEQFF. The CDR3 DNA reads TGTGCCAGCAGCTCGTCGAGGGTGGGGACTAGTGAGCAGTTCTTC.

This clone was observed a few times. This CDR3 is CSAGLWGQGYEQYF. The CDR3, as DNA: TGCAGCGCCGGACTCTGGGGGCAGGGCTACGAGCAGTACTTC. The chain links TRBV29-1 to TRBJ2-7, with a possible D match to TRBD1 (6 bases). The CDR3 has 14 residues. Trimming stripped 7 bases from V and 3 bases from J, with 19 bases between. Per the germline V gene, CDR1 is SQVTM and CDR2 is ANQGSEA.

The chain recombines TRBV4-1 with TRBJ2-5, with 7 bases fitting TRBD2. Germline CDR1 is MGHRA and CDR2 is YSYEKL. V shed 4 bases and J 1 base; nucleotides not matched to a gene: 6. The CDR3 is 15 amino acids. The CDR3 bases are TGCGCCAGCAGCCCGGACCAGCGGGGCCAAGAGACCCAGTACTTC. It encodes CASSPDQRGQETQYF.